Below, 30 T cell receptor beta chains from the same sample are listed, as sequenced in a study of T cell responses to AZD1222 COVID-19 vaccine. Repertoires were generated with immunoSEQ multiplex PCR, while TCRdb's copy carries only in-frame clones and drops some. The table records about 120,000 clones, 80% to 90% of them present only once. The material was peripheral blood, obtained on day 0 of AZD1222 vaccination. The receptor set was obtained from an adult in good health.

The rearrangement uses TRBV5-4 and TRBJ1-6; D is ambiguous. The CDR3 is made up of 15 amino acids. Germline assignment: CDR1 SGHNT and CDR2 YYREEE (reference sequence). V lost 2 bases, J lost 6 bases, and 12 bases lay in between. The CDR3 reads CASSFAGQPNSPLHF. CDR3 DNA sequence: TGTGCCAGCAGCTTCGCCGGGCAACCTAATTCACCCCTCCACTTT.

V is TRBV28 and J is TRBJ1-1; possibly TRBD1 for D (5 bases). In germline, CDR1 is MDHEN, CDR2 SYDVKM. V was trimmed by 5 bases and J by 4 bases, leaving 11 bases between them. The CDR3 runs 13 residues. Here the CDR3 DNA reads TGTGCCAGCAGTCCTACAGGAGGCACTGAAGCTTTCTTT. This codes for CASSPTGGTEAFF.

This CDR3 reads CASSQEGQVSGGYTF. The CDR3 DNA is TGTGCCAGCAGCCAAGAAGGTCAGGTCTCGGGGGGCTACACCTTC. V is TRBV4-2 and J is TRBJ1-2, with D unresolved. Trimming removed 0 bases from V and 8 bases from J, with 16 bases in between. From germline, CDR1 is LGHNA and CDR2 YNFKEQ. This CDR3 is 15 amino acids long.

V is TRBV19 and J is TRBJ2-1; 7 bases line up with TRBD1. Germline CDR1 LNHDA, CDR2 SQIVND (reference sequence). V was pared by 6 bases and J by 3 bases, with 2 bases of the junction left unmatched. There are 13 residues in the CDR3. CDR3 sequence reads: CASSAGGYNEQFF. In DNA form, the CDR3 reads TGTGCCAGTAGCGCAGGGGGCTACAATGAGCAGTTCTTC. Filled out from reference TRBV19 and TRBJ2-1, the complete variable domain reads DGGITQSPKYLFRKEGQNVTLSCEQNLNHDAMYWYRQDPGQGLRLIYYSQIVNDFQKGDIAEGYSVSREKKESFPLTVTSAQKNPTAFYLCASSAGGYNEQFFGPGTRLTVL.

J is TRBJ2-7 and V is TRBV6-1; TRBD2 is a possible D gene (6 bases). In germline, CDR1 is MNHNS, CDR2 SASEGT. The V gene lost 1 base and the J gene lost 6 bases, with 13 bases spanning the gap. This CDR3 contains 14 residues. The chain's CDR3 is CASSEDPGVREQYF. In nucleotides, the CDR3 is TGTGCCAGCAGTGAAGATCCGGGAGTGCGCGAGCAGTACTTC.

This clone has a single count. The V call is TRBV5-4, the J call TRBJ1-1; TRBD1 might be the D (5 bases). V lost 4 bases and J lost 4, with 17 bases in between. Germline loops: CDR1 SGHNT, CDR2 YYREEE (reference sequence). This CDR3 comprises 15 residues. The CDR3 sequence: CASSQAGGSSTEAFF. The CDR3 bases are TGTGCCAGCAGCCAAGCCGGGGGGTCGAGCACTGAAGCTTTCTTT.

This sequence joins TRBV19 and TRBJ1-1; 7 bases are shared with TRBD1. The V gene end was trimmed by 3 bases and the J gene end by 0 bases; junction bases not matched to a gene: 4. The length of the CDR3 is 15 residues. CDR1 is LNHDA, CDR2 SQIVND, per germline (reference sequence). The CDR3 here is CASSMGRGMNTEAFF. The CDR3 nucleotides are TGTGCCAGTAGTATGGGCAGGGGGATGAACACTGAAGCTTTCTTT.

The V gene is TRBV5-6, the J gene TRBJ2-3; 12 bases are shared with TRBD2. The V segment lost 3 bases and the J segment 2 bases; nucleotides outside the gene matches: 7. Germline-derived CDR1 and CDR2 are SGHDT and YYEEEE. CDR3 length: 17 amino acids. CDR3 in amino acids: CASSSNLAGGYTDTQYF. CDR3 nucleotides: TGTGCCAGCAGCTCTAATCTAGCGGGAGGGTACACAGATACGCAGTATTTT.

This clone was recorded once. V usage is TRBV28 and J usage is TRBJ2-7, with a tentative D call TRBD2 (5 bases). Deletions cut 2 bases from V and 2 bases from J, with 10 bases between. The CDR3 is made up of 14 amino acids. Germline loops: CDR1 MDHEN, CDR2 SYDVKM. This CDR3 reads CASSLVRGTYEQYF. Written as DNA, the CDR3 is TGTGCCAGCAGTTTAGTTCGGGGTACCTACGAGCAGTACTTC. Based on the CDR3 plus reference TRBV28 and TRBJ2-7, the full variable domain is DVKVTQSSRYLVKRTGEKVFLECVQDMDHENMFWYRQDPGLGLRLIYFSYDVKMKEKGDIPEGYSVSREKKERFSLILESASTNQTSMYLCASSLVRGTYEQYFGPGTRLTVT.

The chain couples TRBV29-1 to TRBJ1-2, with 10 bases lining up with TRBD1. Germline lookup yields CDR1 SQVTM and CDR2 ANQGSEA. V lost 7 bases and J lost 8; bases outside the gene matches: 10. This CDR3 has 13 residues. The CDR3 reads CSALGTGARGYTF. The CDR3, as DNA: TGCAGCGCCCTAGGGACAGGGGCACGCGGCTACACCTTC. The full variable domain, its missing parts supplied by reference TRBV29-1 and TRBJ1-2, is SAVISQKPSRDICQRGTSLTIQCQVDSQVTMMFWYRQQPGQSLTLIATANQGSEATYESGFVIDKFPISRPNLTFSTLTVSNMSPEDSSIYLCSALGTGARGYTFGSGTRLTVV.

This sequence joins TRBV7-9 and TRBJ1-4, with D hard to call. The CDR3 length is 13 residues. Trimming pared 4 bases from V and 4 bases from J, leaving 7 bases between. Germline V lookup: CDR1 SEHNR, CDR2 FQNEAQ (reference sequence). The CDR3 DNA follows: TGTGCCAGCAGCTCGACCGATAATGAAAAACTGTTTTTT. It is translated as CASSSTDNEKLFF.

The chain recombines TRBV3-1 (or the pseudogene TRBV3-2) with TRBJ1-6, with D perhaps matching TRBD1 (5 bases). The ends were cut back, 4 bases at V and 10 bases at J, with 14 bases in the middle. The CDR3 contains 14 residues. Germline V gene data show CDR1 as LGHDT and CDR2 as YNNKEL (reference sequence). CDR3 sequence: CASSPPEGRSPLHF. The CDR3 nucleotides are TGTGCCAGCAGCCCCCCTGAGGGGCGCTCACCCCTCCACTTT.

In nucleotides, the CDR3 is TGTGCCAGCAGCTTATGGGAGACCCAGTACTTC. Protein: CASSLWETQYF. The rearrangement joins TRBV7-9 to TRBJ2-5; unclear D gene. With 2 bases removed from V and 5 bases from J, the gap between germline ends came to 3 bases. This CDR3 contains 11 residues. The germline gives CDR1 SEHNR, CDR2 FQNEAQ (reference sequence).

CDR3 sequence (DNA): TGTGCCAGCAGCTCCCGAGGGCCAGGGTTTGGCGAAGCTTTCTTT. Protein: CASSSRGPGFGEAFF. The chain links TRBV7-9 to TRBJ1-1, with D possibly TRBD1 on 5 matching bases. V was cut by 4 bases and J by 8 bases, with 20 bases left in between. Germline assignment: CDR1 SEHNR and CDR2 FQNEAQ (reference sequence). This CDR3 is built from 15 residues.

V is TRBV6-5 and J is TRBJ1-2; a possible D gene is TRBD1 (5 bases). Germline CDR1 is MNHEY and CDR2 is SVGAGI. The CDR3 totals 15 residues. V lost 0 bases and J 6 bases, leaving 14 bases between the germline ends. CDR3 sequence (DNA): TGTGCCAGCAGTTACTCTCTGGGGGAGTTGGATGGCTACACCTTC. Translating gives CASSYSLGELDGYTF.

The chain couples TRBV11-1 to TRBJ2-7; D may match TRBD1 or TRBD2 (5 bases each). V was trimmed by 0 bases and J by 2 bases, leaving 8 bases between them. CDR1 is SGHAT, CDR2 FQDESV, per germline (reference sequence). This CDR3 is 14 amino acids long. CDR3 sequence: CASSLAGTAYEQYF. The CDR3 DNA follows: TGTGCCAGCAGCTTAGCTGGGACGGCCTACGAGCAGTACTTC.

This rearrangement joins TRBV6-2 or TRBV6-3 to TRBJ1-2; D is undetermined. Trimming removed 2 bases from V and 5 bases from J, with 12 bases in between. This CDR3 comprises 14 residues. CDR1 is MNHEY and CDR2 is SVGEGT in the germline V gene. CDR3 in DNA: TGTGCCAGCAGTTACCCCCCCTCACCTTATGGCTACACCTTC. Translated: CASSYPPSPYGYTF.

This chain connects TRBV27 to TRBJ2-5, with a possible D match to TRBD2 (6 bases). Germline V gene data show CDR1 as MNHEY and CDR2 as SMNVEV (reference sequence). Trimming cost V 3 bases and J 2 bases, with 13 bases left between them. There are 15 residues in the CDR3. The DNA for the CDR3 is TGTGCCAGCAGTTTCGGGAACCGGGGGCAAGAGACCCAGTACTTC. Amino acids: CASSFGNRGQETQYF.

The rearrangement joins TRBV6-2 or TRBV6-3 to TRBJ1-1; no clear D gene. Germline CDR1 MNHEY, CDR2 SVGEGT. The CDR3 totals 17 residues. V was clipped by 6 bases and J by 0 bases, with 20 bases between them. Here the CDR3 DNA reads TGTGCCAGCAGCCCCTCGGCCGGGCAGCGGGTGAACACTGAAGCTTTCTTT. It encodes CASSPSAGQRVNTEAFF.

J is TRBJ2-7 and V is TRBV29-1; D tentatively reads TRBD1 or TRBD2 (5 bases each). The V end was cut by 7 bases, the J end by 3 bases, with 22 bases between. The CDR3 totals 15 residues. Germline V gene data show CDR1 as SQVTM and CDR2 as ANQGSEA. The CDR3 loop is CSARTTGTGNYEQYF. The CDR3 nucleotides read TGCAGCGCCAGAACCACCGGGACGGGAAACTACGAGCAGTACTTC.

V and J are TRBV11-2 and TRBJ2-7; TRBD2 matches at 7 bases. Germline loops: CDR1 SGHAT, CDR2 FQNNGV. The CDR3 loop spans 16 amino acids. V lost 5 bases and J lost 3; bases outside the gene matches: 13. In DNA form, the CDR3 reads TGTGCCAGCAGCCCCGGGACTACTAGGGCCCACTACGAGCAGTACTTC. Protein sequence: CASSPGTTRAHYEQYF.

This sequence joins TRBV28 and TRBJ1-6, with 9 bases aligning to TRBD1. CDR3 length: 15 residues. From germline, CDR1 is MDHEN and CDR2 SYDVKM. V was clipped by 5 bases and J by 9 bases; unmatched bases: 8. The CDR3 sequence is CASSLMDRGGSPLHF. As DNA, the CDR3 is TGTGCCAGCAGTCTGATGGACAGGGGAGGTTCACCCCTCCACTTT.

The rearrangement uses TRBV9 and TRBJ1-2, with D unresolved. The CDR3 is made up of 15 amino acids. Trimming stripped 4 bases from V and 2 bases from J, with 15 bases between. The germline CDR1 and CDR2 sequences are SGDLS and YYNGEE. The CDR3 here is CASSPLSAENYGYTF. CDR3 coding DNA: TGTGCCAGCAGCCCCCTATCTGCGGAGAACTATGGCTACACCTTC.

This clone has a single count. The gene calls are TRBV30 and TRBJ1-4, with D uncertain. CDR3 length equals 15 residues. Trimming shortened V by 0 bases and J by 5 bases, and 13 bases separated the two germline ends. Germline loops: CDR1 GTSNPN, CDR2 SVGIG (reference sequence). This CDR3 reads CAWSVLGRPNEKLFF. DNA of the CDR3: TGTGCCTGGAGTGTACTGGGCCGACCAAATGAAAAACTGTTTTTT.

The chain employs TRBV6-5 and TRBJ2-7; 9 nucleotides line up with TRBD2. Unmatched junction bases numbered 6, after V lost 5 bases and J lost 1 base. CDR1 is MNHEY and CDR2 is SVGAGI in the germline V gene. This CDR3 has 15 amino acids. This CDR3 is CASSPVAGASYEQYF. CDR3 in DNA: TGTGCCAGCAGTCCGGTAGCGGGAGCTTCCTACGAGCAGTACTTC.

The chain uses TRBV2 and TRBJ2-2, with D perhaps matching TRBD1 or TRBD2 (5 bases each). Germline-derived CDR1 and CDR2 are SNHLY and FYNNEI. V was trimmed by 6 bases and J by 5 bases, leaving 10 bases between them. This CDR3 spans 13 amino acids. CDR3 coding DNA: TGTGCCAGCAGAGACGGGGCAACCGGGGAGCTGTTTTTT. This translates into CASRDGATGELFF. Full variable domain (remainder filled in from reference TRBV2 and TRBJ2-2): EPEVTQTPSHQVTQMGQEVILRCVPISNHLYFYWYRQILGQKVEFLVSFYNNEISEKSEIFDDQFSVERPDGSNFTLKIRSTKLEDSAMYFCASRDGATGELFFGEGSRLTVL.

J is TRBJ1-6 and V is TRBV28; the D gene is possibly TRBD1 (5 bases). The CDR3 length is 14 residues. V dropped 6 bases and J dropped 7 bases, with 13 bases sitting between them. Germline V gene data show CDR1 as MDHEN and CDR2 as SYDVKM. In DNA form, the CDR3 reads TGTGCCAGCAGGGGGGGGACGGACAATTCACCCCTCCACTTT. Amino acids: CASRGGTDNSPLHF.

The DNA for the CDR3 is TGTGCCAGCAGCGTACAGGGGGCGCCCACTGAAGCTTTCTTT. This encodes CASSVQGAPTEAFF. The V gene is TRBV7-9, the J gene TRBJ1-1; 9 bases agree with TRBD1. This CDR3 is 14 amino acids long. The trim removed 5 bases at V and 4 bases at J, leaving 5 bases unmatched. Per the germline V gene, CDR1 is SEHNR and CDR2 is FQNEAQ (reference sequence).

V gene TRBV6-5 combines with J gene TRBJ2-7, with 7 bases aligning to TRBD1. The junction had 10 bases not matched to a gene; V was cut back by 6 bases and J by 5 bases. Germline CDR1 reads MNHEY; CDR2 reads SVGAGI. This CDR3 is built from 14 residues. CDR3 residues: CASRSQGKTHEQYF. CDR3 sequence (DNA): TGTGCCAGCAGATCACAGGGGAAGACCCACGAGCAGTACTTC.

This clone was found once. This chain uses TRBV27 with TRBJ1-2, with D tentatively TRBD1 (6 bases). Looked up from germline, CDR1 is MNHEY and CDR2 is SMNVEV (reference sequence). The CDR3 runs to 13 residues. The V end lost 8 bases, the J end lost 6 bases, and 16 bases lay between the germline ends. CDR3 in DNA: TGTGCCAGCTCACCGAACCGGGGGCATGGCTACACCTTC. Its translation: CASSPNRGHGYTF.